These 27 T cell receptor beta chains came from one sample sequenced in a study of CD8+ T cells in alopecia areata. Extracted RNA was reverse transcribed, and the resulting cDNA served as sequencing template. The protocol was immunoSEQ multiplex PCR, while the TCRdb copy is restricted to in-frame clones and leaves out a portion. The sample contains under 85,000 clones, about half of which appear only once. This specimen was CD8+ T cells sorted from blood, taken at week 0. The receptors were sampled from a human donor with alopecia areata.

The chain joins TRBV4-1 to TRBJ1-1, with unresolved D. V was clipped by 1 base and J by 4 bases, with 7 bases between them. Germline CDR1 and CDR2: MGHRA and YSYEKL. The CDR3 extends over 13 amino acids. CDR3 DNA: TGCGCCAGCAGCCAAGTCGCTGGCACTGAAGCTTTCTTT. It codes for CASSQVAGTEAFF.

In its sample, this clone was seen many times. The chain is built from TRBV12-5 and TRBJ2-3; D is possibly TRBD2 (6 bases). The CDR3 sequence is 16 residues long. V was shortened by 1 base and J by 1 base, with 12 bases between the two germline ends. The germline CDR1 and CDR2 sequences are LGHNT and FRNRAP. In DNA form, the CDR3 reads TGTGCTAGTGGTTTGGAAGGAGGGTACGGCACAGATACGCAGTATTTT. This gives the protein CASGLEGGYGTDTQYF.

The gene calls are TRBV4-1 and TRBJ2-7; a possible D gene is TRBD2 (5 bases). Germline V lookup: CDR1 MGHRA, CDR2 YSYEKL. Trimming shortened V by 0 bases and J by 6 bases, and 15 bases separated the two germline ends. The length of the CDR3 is 15 residues. The CDR3 DNA reads TGCGCCAGCAGCCAAGATCCCGGGATCGCGCGCGAGCAGTACTTC. Residues: CASSQDPGIAREQYF.

This clone was seen only a few times. The chain is built from TRBV30 and TRBJ2-1; D unclear. The CDR3 extends over 17 amino acids. Germline CDR1 GTSNPN, CDR2 SVGIG (reference sequence). Trimming left V 0 bases short and J 0 bases short, with 15 bases between. The CDR3: CAWSVDTSVSSYNEQFF. CDR3 DNA sequence: TGTGCCTGGAGTGTAGACACGAGCGTCAGCTCCTACAATGAGCAGTTCTTC.

This clone was seen once. The chain joins TRBV19 to TRBJ2-7; D unclear. V dropped 4 bases and J dropped 7 bases, with 11 bases sitting between them. CDR1 and CDR2 (germline): LNHDA, SQIVND (reference sequence). The CDR3 sequence is 12 residues long. The CDR3 loop is CASSNVVEEQYF. As DNA, the CDR3 is TGTGCCAGTAGTAATGTGGTGGAAGAGCAGTACTTC.

CDR3 DNA sequence: TGTGCCTGGAGCACGGGACACGGCTACGAGCAGTACTTC. Protein product: CAWSTGHGYEQYF. The chain uses TRBV30 and TRBJ2-7; possible D gene TRBD1, 6 bases. The CDR3 totals 13 residues. Trimming took off 3 bases at V and 3 bases at J, with 12 bases between the two ends. CDR1 is GTSNPN, CDR2 SVGIG, per germline (reference sequence).

The chain links TRBV15 to TRBJ2-2; D uncertain. Germline V CDR1 and CDR2: LNHNV, YYDKDF (reference sequence). This CDR3 spans 15 amino acids. V lost 0 bases and J 4 bases, leaving 9 bases between the germline ends. The CDR3 sequence is CATSRDQSSTGELFF. In DNA form, the CDR3 reads TGTGCCACCAGCAGAGACCAGAGTAGCACCGGGGAGCTGTTTTTT.

The chain couples TRBV27 to TRBJ2-1, with a tentative D call TRBD2 (5 bases). The V gene lost 5 bases and the J gene lost 10 bases, with 12 bases spanning the gap. Germline CDR1 MNHEY, CDR2 SMNVEV (reference sequence). The length of the CDR3 is 12 residues. The CDR3 DNA is TGTGCCAGCAGTCTACCACGAGGGGAGCAGTTCTTC. As protein: CASSLPRGEQFF.

At least ten counts were recorded for this clone. The chain links TRBV7-9 to TRBJ1-5; no clear D. CDR1 and CDR2 from the germline V gene are SEHNR and FQNEAQ (reference sequence). The CDR3 is 14 residues long. V was clipped by 4 bases and J by 8 bases, with 15 bases between them. In DNA form, the CDR3 reads TGTGCCAGCAGCTCGGGAGGCTCCTGGGAGCCCCAGCATTTT. Protein product: CASSSGGSWEPQHF.

J is TRBJ1-3 and V is TRBV30; 7 positions agree with TRBD1. The germline CDR1 and CDR2 sequences are GTSNPN and SVGIG (reference sequence). V shed 4 bases, J shed 0 bases, and the junction held 3 bases outside the gene matches. There are 14 residues in the CDR3. The CDR3 DNA is TGTGCCTGGAACACAGGGGTCTCTGGAAACACCATATATTTT. Protein: CAWNTGVSGNTIYF. The full variable domain, completed using reference TRBV30 and TRBJ1-3, is SQTIHQWPATLVQPVGSPLSLECTVEGTSNPNLYWYRQAAGRGLQLLFYSVGIGQISSEVPQNLSASRPQDRQFILSSKKLLLSDSGFYLCAWNTGVSGNTIYFGEGSWLTVV.

This clone was found a few times. This chain joins TRBV29-1 and TRBJ2-1, with 14 bases identical to TRBD2. CDR1 is SQVTM, CDR2 ANQGSEA, per germline. This CDR3 has 15 amino acids. V shed 1 base and J 8 bases; nucleotides not matched to a gene: 4. The CDR3 bases are TGCAGCGTTGAAGGCGAGGGACTAGCGGGAGATGAGCAGTTCTTC. Translating it yields CSVEGEGLAGDEQFF.

The V gene is TRBV7-2, the J gene TRBJ1-1; no reliable D call. V lost 1 base to trimming and J lost 0 bases, with 9 bases between them. The germline V gene has CDR1 SGHTA and CDR2 FQGNSA. CDR3 length: 15 residues. The CDR3 DNA reads TGTGCCAGCAGCTTAGGGTATTCCATGAACACTGAAGCTTTCTTT. Translated, it gives CASSLGYSMNTEAFF. Full variable domain (missing parts from reference TRBV7-2 and TRBJ1-1): GAGVSQSPSNKVTEKGKDVELRCDPISGHTALYWYRQSLGQGLEFLIYFQGNSAPDKSGLPSDRFSAERTGGSVSTLTIQRTQQEDSAVYLCASSLGYSMNTEAFFGQGTRLTVV.

The chain employs TRBV28 and TRBJ2-7, with a possible D match to TRBD1 (6 bases). The CDR3 runs 15 residues. Trimming shortened V by 3 bases and J by 7 bases, and 19 bases separated the two germline ends. CDR1 MDHEN and CDR2 SYDVKM come from the germline V gene. CDR3 DNA: TGTGCCAGCAGTTTGAGCGGTTGGGGACAAAATGAGCAGTACTTC. This gives the protein CASSLSGWGQNEQYF.

This clone has only one observation. The V call is TRBV9, the J call TRBJ1-3; unclear D gene. This CDR3 comprises 16 residues. Between the trimmed V and J ends, which lost 7 bases and 0 bases, there was a span of 17 bases. Germline CDR1 reads SGDLS; CDR2 reads YYNGEE. The CDR3 nucleotides are TGTGCCAGCGGGTCACCCAAGTCCAGCTCTGGAAACACCATATATTTT. Translating gives CASGSPKSSSGNTIYF.

This clone has a handful of counts. The chain couples TRBV7-8 to TRBJ2-2; TRBD2 matches 9 bases. With V trimmed by 5 bases and J by 2 bases, 6 bases remained unmatched. This CDR3 region has 16 residues. The V gene's germline CDR1 is SGHVS and CDR2 FQNEAQ. The CDR3 bases are TGTGCCAGCAGCCCTGTAGCGGGAGTAAACACCGGGGAGCTGTTTTTT. As protein: CASSPVAGVNTGELFF.

The chain couples TRBV29-1 to TRBJ1-1, with 7 bases that match TRBD1. The CDR3 spans 15 residues. Germline CDR1 reads SQVTM; CDR2 reads ANQGSEA. V was clipped by 5 bases and J by 1 base; unmatched bases: 10. In DNA, the CDR3 is TGCAGCGTTCCGCCCACCCCAGGGGGGAACACTGAAGCTTTCTTT. Translating it yields CSVPPTPGGNTEAFF. The whole variable domain, filled in from reference TRBV29-1 and TRBJ1-1, reads SAVISQKPSRDICQRGTSLTIQCQVDSQVTMMFWYRQQPGQSLTLIATANQGSEATYESGFVIDKFPISRPNLTFSTLTVSNMSPEDSSIYLCSVPPTPGGNTEAFFGQGTRLTVV.

The gene calls are TRBV29-1 and TRBJ2-1; 7 bases fit TRBD2. From germline, CDR1 is SQVTM and CDR2 ANQGSEA. V trimming: 4 bases; J trimming: 10 bases; junction bases outside the gene matches: 13. There are 14 residues in the CDR3. The CDR3 DNA reads TGCAGCGTTGCCGGACTAGGTCCGCTAGGGGAGCAGTTCTTC. Translated, it gives CSVAGLGPLGEQFF.

The V gene is TRBV30, the J gene TRBJ1-1, with D possibly matching TRBD1 (6 bases). V was trimmed by 1 base and J by 4 bases, leaving 10 bases between them. The CDR3 loop spans 13 amino acids. Germline assignment: CDR1 GTSNPN and CDR2 SVGIG (reference sequence). The CDR3 DNA follows: TGTGCCTGGAGTGGAGGGGGGGGCACTGAAGCTTTCTTT. Its translation: CAWSGGGGTEAFF.

The sample holds a few counts of this clone. This chain uses TRBV14 with TRBJ2-7, with 9 bases lining up with TRBD2. The CDR3 length is 17 residues. Germline V gives CDR1 SGHDN, CDR2 FVKESK. V shed 1 base and J 0 bases; nucleotides not matched to a gene: 7. This CDR3 is CASSQGTTSGYSYEQYF. CDR3 nucleotides: TGTGCCAGCAGCCAAGGCACCACTAGCGGGTACTCCTACGAGCAGTACTTC.

This clone has more than one count but fewer than ten. V gene TRBV5-1 combines with J gene TRBJ2-3; D is undetermined. The CDR3 loop spans 14 amino acids. Trimming cost V 1 base and J 5 bases, with 11 bases left between them. Looked up from germline, CDR1 is SGHRS and CDR2 is YFSETQ. The CDR3 nucleotides read TGCGCCAGCAGCTTGACGGTGGGGAAAGATACGCAGTATTTT. This sequence encodes CASSLTVGKDTQYF.

Only a few counts were recorded for this clone. The CDR3 is CSVLGQNYGYTF. In nucleotides, the CDR3 is TGCAGCGTCCTTGGGCAAAACTATGGCTACACCTTC. The chain is built from TRBV29-1 and TRBJ1-2; D unclear. In germline, CDR1 is SQVTM, CDR2 ANQGSEA. The CDR3 loop spans 12 amino acids. The ends were cut back, 6 bases at V and 2 bases at J, with 10 bases in the middle.

J is TRBJ2-1 and V is TRBV7-9; D perhaps matches TRBD1 (6 bases). CDR3 length: 14 amino acids. Per the germline V gene, CDR1 is SEHNR and CDR2 is FQNEAQ (reference sequence). Trimming removed 4 bases at V and 9 bases at J, with 16 bases between. CDR3 DNA: TGTGCCAGCAGCTCGGGACACGCCGTCATTGAGCAGTTCTTC. Protein: CASSSGHAVIEQFF. The full variable domain, its missing parts supplied by reference TRBV7-9 and TRBJ2-1, is DTGVSQNPRHKITKRGQNVTFRCDPISEHNRLYWYRQTLGQGPEFLTYFQNEAQLEKSRLLSDRFSAERPKGSFSTLEIQRTEQGDSAMYLCASSSGHAVIEQFFGPGTRLTVL.

This clone was observed a single time. This chain links TRBV10-3 with TRBJ2-7; tentative D call: TRBD1 (5 bases). CDR3 length equals 19 residues. V was trimmed by 0 bases and J by 2 bases, leaving 23 bases between them. Germline values: CDR1 ENHRY, CDR2 SYGVKD. The CDR3 here is CAISESNYLPIQGTYEQYF. DNA of the CDR3: TGTGCCATCAGTGAGTCGAACTATCTTCCGATCCAGGGAACCTACGAGCAGTACTTC.

V usage is TRBV29-1 and J usage is TRBJ2-5, with TRBD2 matching 7 bases. In germline, CDR1 is SQVTM, CDR2 ANQGSEA. V gave up 3 bases and J gave up 5 bases; unmatched junction bases: 9. CDR3 size: 14 residues. CDR3 protein: CSVDIKAGEETQYF. The DNA for the CDR3 is TGCAGCGTTGATATAAAGGCGGGAGAGGAGACCCAGTACTTC.

For the CDR3, the DNA is TGTGCCAGCAGTTTCTCGGGAGAGGGGGAGACCCAGTACTTC. Translation: CASSFSGEGETQYF. The J gene is TRBJ2-5, the V gene TRBV6-5, with D perhaps matching TRBD2 (6 bases). V was trimmed by 4 bases and J by 5 bases, leaving 14 bases between them. This CDR3 comprises 14 residues. The germline gives CDR1 MNHEY, CDR2 SVGAGI.

The J gene is TRBJ2-7, the V gene TRBV9, with D perhaps assigned TRBD1 or TRBD2 (5 bases each). Between the trimmed V and J ends, which lost 0 bases and 2 bases, there was a span of 9 bases. This CDR3 spans 14 amino acids. The V gene's germline CDR1 is SGDLS and CDR2 YYNGEE. In DNA form, the CDR3 reads TGTGCCAGCAGCGTAGGAGGGGACCCCTACGAGCAGTACTTC. This codes for CASSVGGDPYEQYF.

V is TRBV11-2 and J is TRBJ2-1, with 11 bases matching TRBD2. Germline lookup yields CDR1 SGHAT and CDR2 FQNNGV. There are 15 residues in the CDR3. With 4 bases clipped from V and 8 bases from J, the junction kept 7 bases outside the gene matches. The chain's CDR3 is CASSSTSGSLYEQFF. The CDR3 DNA follows: TGTGCCAGCAGCTCCACTAGCGGGAGTCTCTATGAGCAGTTCTTC.